The 26 T cell receptor beta chains reported below all come from one sample, sequenced in a study of blood T cells in healthy people across ages. Primed by a sample-barcoded 5' primer and a J-beta primer mix, a second PCR proceeded for roughly 7 to 11 cycles. TCRdb reprocessed the 5' RACE reads with MiXCR, giving one entry per CDR3 protein. The data contain roughly 1,700,000 distinct CDR3 sequences, roughly 30% of them seen just once; the ten biggest clones take up roughly 8.2%. The sample comprised blood. These receptors came from a woman aged 25 to 39 in good health.

This rearrangement joins TRBV6-5 to TRBJ1-1; D call uncertain. The CDR3 covers 13 residues. CDR1 is MNHEY, CDR2 SVGAGI, per germline. Deletions cut 8 bases from V and 4 bases from J, with 14 bases between. Here the CDR3 DNA reads TGTGCCAGCTGCCTCAGGATAGGCACTGAAGCTTTCTTT. Protein: CASCLRIGTEAFF.

The genes are TRBV28 and TRBJ2-4, with D uncertain. This CDR3 contains 15 residues. Germline-derived CDR1 and CDR2 are MDHEN and SYDVKM. V shed 3 bases and J shed 13 bases, with 22 bases lying between them. CDR3 nucleotides: TGTGCCAGCAGTTTGAGTCTTAGCTCCTACAATGAGCAGTACTTC. Amino acid sequence: CASSLSLSSYNEQYF.

This chain connects TRBV7-2 to TRBJ2-1; 7 bases line up with TRBD1. V gave up 7 bases and J gave up 2 bases; unmatched junction bases: 8. Looked up from germline, CDR1 is SGHTA and CDR2 is FQGNSA. This CDR3 has 15 amino acids. DNA of the CDR3: TGTGCCAGCAACCCACAGGGGCGAACCTACAATGAGCAGTTCTTC. It translates to CASNPQGRTYNEQFF.

This clonotype was observed a handful of times. The chain is built from TRBV12-3 or TRBV12-4 and TRBJ2-5; D is possibly TRBD2 (5 bases). V dropped 5 bases and J dropped 3 bases, with 10 bases sitting between them. CDR3 length: 13 residues. CDR3 amino acids: CASSGKGEETQYF. The CDR3 DNA reads as TGTGCCAGCAGTGGAAAGGGAGAAGAGACCCAGTACTTC.

At least ten counts were recorded for this clonotype. This chain links TRBV29-1 with TRBJ2-1; D remains unclear. Germline V gene data show CDR1 as SQVTM and CDR2 as ANQGSEA. Deletions cut 4 bases from V and 5 bases from J, with 18 bases between. The CDR3 sequence is 15 residues long. In DNA, the CDR3 is TGCAGCGTTGGGCCCTTAATCAGAGTCGACAATGAGCAGTTCTTC. Its protein is CSVGPLIRVDNEQFF.

As for this clonotype: Its ends do not fully match the called genes, so a read error is possible. As DNA, the CDR3 is TGTGCCAGCAGCGAACAGGGGCCGGATTCACCCCCCCACTTT. Its protein product is CASSEQGPDSPPHF. This chain connects TRBV9 to TRBJ1-6; 7 bases fit TRBD1. Germline V gene lookup returns CDR1 SGDLS and CDR2 YYNGEE. CDR3 length: 14 residues.

This clonotype was seen more than once but under ten times. The chain links TRBV9 to TRBJ2-5; a possible D gene is TRBD2 (5 bases). The CDR3 has 14 residues. Trimming stripped 2 bases from V and 6 bases from J, with 14 bases between. The germline gives CDR1 SGDLS, CDR2 YYNGEE. CDR3 DNA sequence: TGTGCCAGCAGCGTTGGAGGCCGCAGGCAGACCCAGTACTTC. Amino acid sequence: CASSVGGRRQTQYF.

A word on this clonotype: An end of the junction differs from the germline gene, which may be a read error. DNA of the CDR3: TGTGCCGGCAGCATTGATAACTATGGCTACACCTTC. Translation gives CAGSIDNYGYTF. The genes are TRBV7-9 and TRBJ1-2; D gene uncertain. The CDR3 covers 12 residues. Germline V gene data show CDR1 as SEHNR and CDR2 as FQNEAQ (reference sequence). Looking up the rest from reference TRBV7-9 and TRBJ1-2 gives the full variable domain: DTGVSQNPRHKITKRGQNVTFRCDPISEHNRLYWYRQTLGQGPEFLTYFQNEAQLEKSRLLSDRFSAERPKGSFSTLEIQRTEQGDSAMYLCAGSIDNYGYTFGSGTRLTVV.

The sample holds many counts of this clonotype. The chain links TRBV6-6 to TRBJ2-7, with 7 nucleotides matching TRBD2. This CDR3 spans 16 amino acids. The germline V gene has CDR1 MNHNY and CDR2 SVGAGI (reference sequence). The V and J ends lost 7 bases and 4 bases, in that order; junction bases with no gene match: 16. The CDR3 DNA is TGTGCCAGCACAAACGGGATTGCGGGAGAGTGGTACGAGCAGTACTTC. This gives the protein CASTNGIAGEWYEQYF.

Many counts were recorded for this clonotype. The V call is TRBV29-1, the J call TRBJ2-7; tentative D call: TRBD1 (6 bases). Per the germline V gene, CDR1 is SQVTM and CDR2 is ANQGSEA. The CDR3 runs to 12 residues. Trimming pared 2 bases from V and 6 bases from J, leaving 11 bases between. The CDR3 bases are TGCAGCGTTGAAATTCAGGGGAGCGAGCAGTACTTC. Residues: CSVEIQGSEQYF.

This clonotype was picked up many times. The rearrangement joins TRBV30 to TRBJ2-6; D gene unclear. The V and J ends lost 7 bases and 4 bases respectively, with 8 bases between them. The CDR3 is 12 residues long. CDR1 is GTSNPN, CDR2 SVGIG, per germline (reference sequence). In nucleotides, the CDR3 is TGTGCCTTTGACGGAGGGGCCAACGTCCTGACTTTC. Translating gives CAFDGGANVLTF.

This clonotype was picked up a small number of times. J is TRBJ2-3 and V is TRBV12-3 or TRBV12-4; 8 bases are shared with TRBD2. The CDR3 length is 16 residues. V lost 6 bases to trimming and J lost 4 bases; unmatched junction nucleotides: 12. This CDR3 is CASRPISGNGPDTQYF. The CDR3 DNA reads as TGTGCCAGCAGACCCATTAGCGGGAATGGTCCAGATACGCAGTATTTT.

This chain joins TRBV12-3 or TRBV12-4 and TRBJ2-1; possibly TRBD2 for D (6 bases). The CDR3 is 15 residues long. V shed 1 base and J shed 5 bases, with 12 bases lying between them. As DNA, the CDR3 is TGTGCCAGCAGTTTAGGGCGGGAAATCGACAATGAGCAGTTCTTC. Encoded protein: CASSLGREIDNEQFF.

This chain connects TRBV5-1 to TRBJ1-4, with 8 positions matching TRBD1. Germline loops: CDR1 SGHRS, CDR2 YFSETQ. CDR3 length: 15 amino acids. The J segment lost 8 bases and the V segment lost 9 bases, leaving 15 bases of the junction unmatched. As DNA, the CDR3 is TGCGCCACCAAAAGCCAGGGGGCGTCGACGGAAAAACTGTTTTTT. Amino acids: CATKSQGASTEKLFF.

Worth noting for this clonotype: This may be a read error: a much more frequent sequence differs by one nucleotide. V and J are TRBV6-1 and TRBJ2-5, with TRBD2 matching over 14 bases. The DNA end is more similar to TRBJ2-7, so the J call may be wrong. The CDR3 loop spans 16 amino acids. CDR1 is MNHNS, CDR2 SASEGT, per germline. The CDR3 reads CASSEGLAGGRYEQYF. CDR3 DNA sequence: TGTGCCAGCAGTGAAGGACTAGCGGGAGGGCGCTACGAGCAGTACTTC.

The chain recombines TRBV5-1 with TRBJ2-7; 12 bases match TRBD1. The CDR3 runs 17 residues. CDR1 is SGHRS, CDR2 YFSETQ, per germline. Trimming removed 3 bases from V and 2 bases from J; junction bases left unmatched: 9. The CDR3 protein is CASSSSPGTGGPYEQYF. The CDR3 DNA reads TGCGCCAGCAGCTCCAGTCCCGGGACAGGGGGCCCCTACGAGCAGTACTTC. The full variable domain, with the rest looked up from reference TRBV5-1 and TRBJ2-7, is KAGVTQTPRYLIKTRGQQVTLSCSPISGHRSVSWYQQTPGQGLQFLFEYFSETQRNKGNFPGRFSGRQFSNSRSEMNVSTLELGDSALYLCASSSSPGTGGPYEQYFGPGTRLTVT.

Many counts were recorded for this clonotype. The gene calls are TRBV20-1 and TRBJ1-2; D not resolved. The CDR3 consists of 15 residues. CDR1 and CDR2 (germline): DFQATT, SNEGSKA (reference sequence). Trimming removed 3 bases from V and 2 bases from J, with 16 bases in between. CDR3 in amino acids: CSASLGVTPNYGYTF. The CDR3 nucleotides read TGCAGTGCTAGTTTGGGAGTTACACCCAACTATGGCTACACCTTC.

J is TRBJ2-5 and V is TRBV20-1; 7 bases fit TRBD1. Losses at the gene ends were 4 bases for V and 11 bases for J; bases not matched to a gene: 16. CDR3 length: 14 amino acids. CDR1 is DFQATT, CDR2 SNEGSKA, per germline (reference sequence). The CDR3 spells CSAKGQEMINEQYF. The CDR3 nucleotides are TGCAGTGCTAAAGGACAGGAGATGATCAATGAGCAGTACTTC.

This sequence joins TRBV18 and TRBJ1-1, with a tentative D call TRBD1 (5 bases). V shed 2 bases and J shed 11 bases, with 9 bases lying between them. Germline values: CDR1 KGHSH, CDR2 LQKENI. The CDR3 runs to 11 residues. The CDR3 DNA reads as TGTGCCAGCTCACCAGTCGAGGGGGCTTTCTTT. Amino acids: CASSPVEGAFF.

Remarks on this clonotype: The junction shows a germline mismatch at one end, possibly a read error. The chain recombines TRBV3-1 with TRBJ2-1; no firm D call. CDR3 length: 13 residues. Germline CDR1 is LGHDT and CDR2 is YNNKEL (reference sequence). The CDR3 DNA sequence: TGTGCCAGCAGCCAAGCTAGGCACTTGGAGCAGTGCTTC. This sequence encodes CASSQARHLEQCF.

This chain connects TRBV20-1 to TRBJ1-2, with 7 bases matching TRBD1. V was pared by 2 bases and J by 2 bases, with 5 bases of the junction left unmatched. The germline CDR1 and CDR2 sequences are DFQATT and SNEGSKA (reference sequence). CDR3 length: 14 amino acids. The CDR3 coding sequence is TGCAGTGCTAGAAGACAGGGTGCCAACTATGGCTACACCTTC. Protein product: CSARRQGANYGYTF.

The table lists this clonotype with a few counts. The chain couples TRBV15 to TRBJ2-3; the D gene could be TRBD1 or TRBD2 (5 bases each). V lost 11 bases to trimming and J lost 2 bases, with 14 bases between them. The CDR3 length is 13 residues. Looked up from germline, CDR1 is LNHNV and CDR2 is YYDKDF (reference sequence). The CDR3 here is CASSTGTTDTQYF. In DNA form, the CDR3 reads TGTGCCTCATCCACGGGGACCACAGATACGCAGTATTTT.

The J gene is TRBJ2-5, the V gene TRBV7-2; perhaps D is TRBD1 or TRBD2 (6 bases each). Between the trimmed V and J ends, which lost 7 bases and 9 bases, there was a span of 21 bases. The CDR3 runs to 14 residues. CDR1 is SGHTA and CDR2 is FQGNSA in the germline V gene. CDR3 nucleotides: TGTGCCAGCACCCTCGGCAGGCCGAGGGGGGCCCAGTACTTC. Its translation: CASTLGRPRGAQYF.

This clonotype was found a few times. The junction shows a germline mismatch at one end, possibly a read error. The chain employs TRBV4-1 and TRBJ2-5; weak D call: TRBD1 (6 bases). The CDR3 is 14 amino acids. Germline V gives CDR1 MGHRA, CDR2 YSYEKL. Here the CDR3 reads CVSSLQDRVETQYF. CDR3 in DNA: TGCGTCAGCAGCCTACAGGACAGAGTCGAGACCCAGTACTTC.

This sequence joins TRBV29-1 and TRBJ2-5; 14 positions agree with TRBD2. This CDR3 spans 13 amino acids. V shed 8 bases and J 5 bases; nucleotides not matched to a gene: 4. The germline gives CDR1 SQVTM, CDR2 ANQGSEA. Here the CDR3 reads CSSGTSGGETQYF. In DNA form, the CDR3 reads TGCAGCTCCGGGACTAGCGGGGGTGAGACCCAGTACTTC.

In its sample, this clonotype was seen a few times. V gene TRBV6-6 combines with J gene TRBJ2-7, with TRBD2 identical over 7 bases. Looked up from germline, CDR1 is MNHNY and CDR2 is SVGAGI (reference sequence). This CDR3 is 14 amino acids long. With 4 bases clipped from V and 1 base from J, the junction kept 4 bases outside the gene matches. CDR3 residues: CASSSTSWSYEQYF. CDR3 nucleotides: TGTGCCAGCAGTTCGACTAGCTGGTCCTACGAGCAGTACTTC.